This TCR beta chain was observed in a study of blood T cell repertoires in COVID-19. Background on the study: The study drew acute and convalescent COVID-19 samples from the United States, Italy and Spain.

Original analysis: Reference gene primer amplification yielded estimated nucleated cell counts. The protocol was immunoSEQ multiplex PCR, while the TCRdb copy is restricted to in-frame clones and leaves out a portion. The DNA was the basis for D and trimming; V, J and clone size are from that table. Among approximately 98,000 clones listed, around 64% were seen once. By share, this clone ranks as medium-sized. Per germline, CDR1 DFQATT and CDR2 SNEGSKA (reference sequence). CDR3 length: 10 residues. Between the trimmed V and J ends, which lost 5 bases and 5 bases, there was a span of 7 bases. The TCR sequence derives from a woman aged 40 to 50 with acute or convalescent COVID-19. The chain is built from TRBV20-1 and TRBJ2-7, with a tentative D call TRBD1 (6 bases). Specimen: peripheral blood. The CDR3: CSASGDEQYF. CDR3 DNA sequence: TGCAGTGCTTCAGGGGACGAGCAGTACTTC.